Below, 11 T cell receptor beta chains from the same sample are listed, as sequenced in a study of PD-1 blockade in classical Hodgkin lymphoma. This table comes from immunoSEQ multiplex PCR, and its TCRdb copy is limited to in-frame clones, with some not included. This sample yields under 45,000 clones, of which 60% to 70% are seen a single time; 2.5% to 3.5% belongs to the top ten. Noted time point: cycle 4 day 1 (C4D1), after 5 to 7 weeks of nivolumab. Exposure to brentuximab vedotin varied, and each patient had relapsed following autologous stem cell transplantation. The sequenced sample was peripheral blood mononuclear cells (PBMCs), obtained before the fourth cycle of nivolumab. These receptors were obtained from a human donor with classical Hodgkin lymphoma.

Only a few counts were recorded for this clone. The chain has TRBV10-1 and TRBJ2-2; D is unclear. CDR3 length: 12 residues. The V and J ends lost 0 bases and 7 bases respectively, with 3 bases between them. Germline CDR1 WNHNN, CDR2 SYGVQD (reference sequence). CDR3 nucleotide sequence: TGCGCCAGCAGTGAGTCTGACGGGGAGCTGTTTTTT. Protein sequence: CASSESDGELFF.

A remark on this clone: One end of the junction fails to match germline, which may point to a read error. The chain combines TRBV5-6 with TRBJ1-1; 7 positions agree with TRBD1. The CDR3 is 14 amino acids. Germline V lookup: CDR1 SGHDT, CDR2 YYEEEE. The CDR3 sequence is CASGFRDRNTEAFF. The CDR3 coding sequence is TGTGCCAGCGGCTTCCGGGACAGGAACACTGAAGCTTTCTTT.

V gene TRBV18 combines with J gene TRBJ2-1; no firm D call. From germline, CDR1 is KGHSH and CDR2 LQKENI. Deletions cut 2 bases from V and 10 bases from J, with 6 bases between. The CDR3 is made up of 11 amino acids. CDR3 loop: CASSPSWEQFF. CDR3 DNA: TGTGCCAGCTCACCATCCTGGGAGCAGTTCTTC.

The J gene is TRBJ2-3, the V gene TRBV28; 8 bases are a match to TRBD2. The CDR3 has 15 amino acids. J lost 4 bases, V lost 2 bases, and 5 bases had no gene match. CDR1 MDHEN and CDR2 SYDVKM come from the germline V gene. The CDR3 DNA reads TGTGCCAGCAGTTTAATAAGCGGGGGATCAGATACGCAGTATTTT. Amino acid sequence: CASSLISGGSDTQYF. The full variable domain, rest sourced from reference TRBV28 and TRBJ2-3, is DVKVTQSSRYLVKRTGEKVFLECVQDMDHENMFWYRQDPGLGLRLIYFSYDVKMKEKGDIPEGYSVSREKKERFSLILESASTNQTSMYLCASSLISGGSDTQYFGPGTRLTVL.

The rearrangement joins TRBV11-2 to TRBJ2-3; 14 bases fit TRBD2. The trim removed 4 bases at V and 1 base at J, leaving 7 bases unmatched. The CDR3 covers 18 residues. The germline gives CDR1 SGHAT, CDR2 FQNNGV. The CDR3 protein is CASSWTSGGTLRTDTQYF. CDR3 sequence (DNA): TGTGCCAGCAGCTGGACTAGCGGGGGGACCCTCCGCACAGATACGCAGTATTTT.

The chain joins TRBV27 to TRBJ2-1; maybe TRBD2 (5 bases). V lost 2 bases, J lost 6 bases, and 14 bases lay in between. This CDR3 comprises 15 residues. Germline lookup yields CDR1 MNHEY and CDR2 SMNVEV (reference sequence). CDR3 protein: CASSLRRLRVNEQFF. In DNA form, the CDR3 reads TGTGCCAGCAGTTTACGGAGGTTACGGGTCAATGAGCAGTTCTTC.

This clone was recorded a few times. The chain recombines TRBV5-6 with TRBJ2-3; D might be TRBD2 (7 bases). The germline V gene has CDR1 SGHDT and CDR2 YYEEEE. CDR3 size: 14 residues. Between the trimmed V and J ends, which lost 6 bases and 2 bases, there was a span of 13 bases. In DNA form, the CDR3 reads TGTGCCAGCATGGGGGGGGCCCTCACAGATACGCAGTATTTT. Its translation: CASMGGALTDTQYF.

J is TRBJ2-7 and V is TRBV21-1; the table gives TRBD2 as D, unverified against the DNA. TRBV21-1 counts as a pseudogene. This CDR3 spans 20 amino acids. The CDR3 nucleotides read TGTGCCAGCAGCAATAAAGGACTAGCGGGAGGGAACGGCCCACTCTACGAGCAGTACTTC. It yields the protein CASSNKGLAGGNGPLYEQYF.

The chain carries TRBV5-1 and TRBJ2-1; 12 bases map to TRBD2. The germline CDR1 and CDR2 sequences are SGHRS and YFSETQ. V lost 0 bases, J lost 7 bases, and 5 bases stayed unmatched. The CDR3 runs 16 residues. CDR3 protein: CASSLDPSGRGNEQFF. CDR3 bases: TGCGCCAGCAGCTTGGACCCTAGCGGGAGGGGAAATGAGCAGTTCTTC.

The chain recombines TRBV2 with TRBJ1-5; TRBD1 matches 10 bases. Trimming at V came to 11 bases and at J to 3 bases, leaving 4 bases not matched to a gene. CDR1 and CDR2 from the germline V gene are SNHLY and FYNNEI. The CDR3 contains 13 residues. This CDR3 reads CAGQGEINQPQHF. The CDR3 bases are TGTGCCGGACAGGGGGAGATCAATCAGCCCCAGCATTTT.

In its sample, this clone was seen a few times. The V and J genes are TRBV28 and TRBJ2-5; D is possibly TRBD2 (5 bases). Germline V gives CDR1 MDHEN, CDR2 SYDVKM. Deletions cut 1 base from V and 5 bases from J, with 17 bases between. This CDR3 has 16 amino acids. CDR3 protein: CASSLSRGIGEETQYF. The CDR3 bases are TGTGCCAGCAGTTTATCCCGTGGCATCGGGGAGGAGACCCAGTACTTC. The complete variable domain, with remaining parts taken from reference TRBV28 and TRBJ2-5, reads DVKVTQSSRYLVKRTGEKVFLECVQDMDHENMFWYRQDPGLGLRLIYFSYDVKMKEKGDIPEGYSVSREKKERFSLILESASTNQTSMYLCASSLSRGIGEETQYFGPGTRLLVL.